Detailed here is one T cell receptor beta chain. The CDR3 is 15 amino acids. CDR1 and CDR2 from the germline V gene are KGHSH and LQKENI. Trimming stripped 3 bases from V and 6 bases from J, with 18 bases between. A single record per CDR3 protein comes from TCRdb applying MiXCR to the RT-PCR reads. The sample includes more than 550,000 distinct CDR3 sequences, 14% seen only once; the top ten take 3.6%. What was sequenced was memory CD4+ T cells from blood. The chain combines TRBV18 with TRBJ2-7; the D is unclear. This TCR came from a female donor in good health, serving as a healthy control. The CDR3 here is CASSPLGRPGLEQYF. DNA of the CDR3: TGTGCCAGCTCACCGCTAGGACGGCCAGGCCTCGAGCAGTACTTC.